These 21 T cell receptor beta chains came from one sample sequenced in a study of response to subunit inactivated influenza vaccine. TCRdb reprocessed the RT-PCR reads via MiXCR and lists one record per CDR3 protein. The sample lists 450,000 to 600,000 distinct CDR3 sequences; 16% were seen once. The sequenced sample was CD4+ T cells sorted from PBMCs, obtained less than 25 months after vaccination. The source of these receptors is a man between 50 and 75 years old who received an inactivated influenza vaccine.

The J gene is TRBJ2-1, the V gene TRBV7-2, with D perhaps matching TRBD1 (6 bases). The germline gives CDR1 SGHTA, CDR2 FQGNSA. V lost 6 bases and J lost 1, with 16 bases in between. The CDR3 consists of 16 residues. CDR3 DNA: TGTGCCAGCAGATCTACAGGGCTGCTGTCCTACAATGAGCAGTTCTTC. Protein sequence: CASRSTGLLSYNEQFF.

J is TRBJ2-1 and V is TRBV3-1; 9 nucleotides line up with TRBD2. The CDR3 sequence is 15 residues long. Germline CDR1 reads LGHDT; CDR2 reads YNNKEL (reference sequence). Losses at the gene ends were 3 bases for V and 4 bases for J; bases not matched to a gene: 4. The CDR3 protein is CASSQQRGAYNEQFF. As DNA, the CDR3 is TGTGCCAGCAGCCAGCAGCGGGGGGCATACAATGAGCAGTTCTTC.

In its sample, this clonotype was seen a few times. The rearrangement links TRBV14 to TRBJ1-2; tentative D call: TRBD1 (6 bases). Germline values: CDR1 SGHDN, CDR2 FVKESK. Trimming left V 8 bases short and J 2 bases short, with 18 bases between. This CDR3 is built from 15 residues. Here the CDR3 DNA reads TGTGCCAGCGCTATATCGGGCGGACAGAACTATGGCTACACCTTC. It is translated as CASAISGGQNYGYTF.

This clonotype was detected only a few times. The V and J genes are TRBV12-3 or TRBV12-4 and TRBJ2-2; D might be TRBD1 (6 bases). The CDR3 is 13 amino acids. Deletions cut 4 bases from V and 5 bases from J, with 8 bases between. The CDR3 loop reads CASSYDRTGELFF. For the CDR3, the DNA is TGTGCCAGCAGTTACGACAGGACCGGGGAGCTGTTTTTT.

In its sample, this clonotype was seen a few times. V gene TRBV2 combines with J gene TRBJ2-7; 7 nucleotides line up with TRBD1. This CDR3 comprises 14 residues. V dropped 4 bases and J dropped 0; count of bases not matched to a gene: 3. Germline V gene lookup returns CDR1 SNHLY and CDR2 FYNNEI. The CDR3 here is CASSADRSSYEQYF. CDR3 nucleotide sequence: TGTGCCAGCAGTGCGGACAGGAGCTCCTACGAGCAGTACTTC.

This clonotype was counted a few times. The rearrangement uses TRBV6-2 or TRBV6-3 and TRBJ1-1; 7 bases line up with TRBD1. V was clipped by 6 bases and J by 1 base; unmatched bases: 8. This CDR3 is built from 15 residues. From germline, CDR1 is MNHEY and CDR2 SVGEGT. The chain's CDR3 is CASSNRGLTNTEAFF. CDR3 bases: TGTGCCAGCAGCAACAGGGGTCTAACGAACACTGAAGCTTTCTTT.

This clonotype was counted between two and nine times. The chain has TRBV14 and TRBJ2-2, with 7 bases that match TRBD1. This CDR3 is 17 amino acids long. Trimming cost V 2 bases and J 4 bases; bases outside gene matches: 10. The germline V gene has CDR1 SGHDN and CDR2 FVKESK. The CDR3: CASSQLRQGVGTGELFF. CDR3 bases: TGTGCCAGCAGCCAACTTCGCCAGGGGGTTGGCACCGGGGAGCTGTTTTTT.

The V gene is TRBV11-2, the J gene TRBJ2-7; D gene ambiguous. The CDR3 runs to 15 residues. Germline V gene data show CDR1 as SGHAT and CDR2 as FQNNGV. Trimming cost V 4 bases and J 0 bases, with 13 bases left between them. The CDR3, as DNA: TGTGCCAGCAGCTATATGGACGAGAGCTCCTACGAGCAGTACTTC. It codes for CASSYMDESSYEQYF.

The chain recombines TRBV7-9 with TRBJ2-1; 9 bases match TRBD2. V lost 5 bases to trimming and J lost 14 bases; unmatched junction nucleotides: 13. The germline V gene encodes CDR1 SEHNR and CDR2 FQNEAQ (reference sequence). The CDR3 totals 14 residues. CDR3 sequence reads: CASSLQGSGGREFF. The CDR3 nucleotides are TGTGCCAGCAGCCTCCAGGGTAGCGGGGGCCGGGAGTTCTTC.

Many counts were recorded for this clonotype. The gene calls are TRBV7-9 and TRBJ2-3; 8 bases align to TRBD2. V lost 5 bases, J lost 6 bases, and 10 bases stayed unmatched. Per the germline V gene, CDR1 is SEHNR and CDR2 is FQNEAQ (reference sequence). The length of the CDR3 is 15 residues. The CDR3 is CASSQSLAGGDTQYF. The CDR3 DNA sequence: TGTGCCAGCAGCCAATCCCTAGCGGGCGGTGATACGCAGTATTTT.

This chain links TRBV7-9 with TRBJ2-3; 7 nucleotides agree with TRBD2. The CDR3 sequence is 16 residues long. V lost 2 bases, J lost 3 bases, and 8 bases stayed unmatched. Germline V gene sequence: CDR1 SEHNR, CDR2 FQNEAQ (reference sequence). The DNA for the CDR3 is TGTGCCAGCAGCTTATTTAGGGGAGGGCCTACAGATACGCAGTATTTT. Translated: CASSLFRGGPTDTQYF.

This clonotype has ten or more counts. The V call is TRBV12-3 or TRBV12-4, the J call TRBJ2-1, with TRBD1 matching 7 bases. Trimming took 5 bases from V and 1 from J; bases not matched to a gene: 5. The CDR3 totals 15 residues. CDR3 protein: CASSTSGGSYNEQFF. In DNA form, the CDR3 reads TGTGCCAGCAGTACCTCAGGGGGATCCTACAATGAGCAGTTCTTC.

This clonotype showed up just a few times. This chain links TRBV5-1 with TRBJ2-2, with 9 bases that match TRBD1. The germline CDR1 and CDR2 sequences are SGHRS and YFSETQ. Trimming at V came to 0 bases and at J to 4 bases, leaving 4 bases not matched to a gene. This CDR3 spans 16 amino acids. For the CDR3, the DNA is TGCGCCAGCAGCTTGGATAGACAGGGGGGCACCGGGGAGCTGTTTTTT. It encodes CASSLDRQGGTGELFF.

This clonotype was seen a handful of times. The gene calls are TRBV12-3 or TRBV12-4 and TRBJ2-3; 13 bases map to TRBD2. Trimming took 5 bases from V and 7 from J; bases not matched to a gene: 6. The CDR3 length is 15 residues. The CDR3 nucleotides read TGTGCCAGCAGTATACTAGCGGGGGGGATAAATACGCAGTATTTT. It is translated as CASSILAGGINTQYF.

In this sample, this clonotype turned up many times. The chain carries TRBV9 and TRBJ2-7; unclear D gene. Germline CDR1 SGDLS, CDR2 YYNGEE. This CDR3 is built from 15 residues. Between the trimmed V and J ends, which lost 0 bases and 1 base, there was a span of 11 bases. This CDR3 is CASSVEAGGSYEQYF. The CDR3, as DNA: TGTGCCAGCAGCGTAGAGGCAGGTGGGTCCTACGAGCAGTACTTC.

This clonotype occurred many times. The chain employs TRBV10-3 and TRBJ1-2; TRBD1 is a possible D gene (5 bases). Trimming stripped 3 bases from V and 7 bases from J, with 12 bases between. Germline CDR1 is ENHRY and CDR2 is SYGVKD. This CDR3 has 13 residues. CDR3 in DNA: TGTGCCATCAGTGAAGCGACAGCACGTGGCTACACCTTC. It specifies CAISEATARGYTF.

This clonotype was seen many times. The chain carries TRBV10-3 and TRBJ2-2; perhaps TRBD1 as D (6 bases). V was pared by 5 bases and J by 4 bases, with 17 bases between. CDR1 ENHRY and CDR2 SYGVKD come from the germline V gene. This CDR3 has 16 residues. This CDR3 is CAISRDKTTTTGELFF. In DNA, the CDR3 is TGTGCCATCAGTCGGGACAAAACCACGACCACCGGGGAGCTGTTTTTT.

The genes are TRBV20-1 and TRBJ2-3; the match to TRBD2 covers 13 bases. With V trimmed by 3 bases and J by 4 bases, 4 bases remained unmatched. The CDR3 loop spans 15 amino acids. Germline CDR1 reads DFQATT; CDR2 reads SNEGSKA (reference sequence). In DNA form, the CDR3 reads TGCAGTGCTAGCCGGACTAGCGGGAGTGCAGATACGCAGTATTTT. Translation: CSASRTSGSADTQYF.

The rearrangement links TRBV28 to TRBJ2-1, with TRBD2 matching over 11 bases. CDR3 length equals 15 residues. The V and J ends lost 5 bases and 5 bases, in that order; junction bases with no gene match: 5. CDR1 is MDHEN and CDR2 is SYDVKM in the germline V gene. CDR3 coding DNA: TGTGCCAGCAGTACCCGGGGACTAGCGGACAATGAGCAGTTCTTC. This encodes CASSTRGLADNEQFF.

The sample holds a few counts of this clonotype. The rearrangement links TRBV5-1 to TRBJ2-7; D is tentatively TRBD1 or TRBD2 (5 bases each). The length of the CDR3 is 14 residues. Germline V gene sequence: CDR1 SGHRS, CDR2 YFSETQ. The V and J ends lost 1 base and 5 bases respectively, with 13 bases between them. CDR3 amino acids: CASSLPGPTNEQYF. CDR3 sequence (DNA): TGCGCCAGCAGCTTGCCGGGACCCACAAACGAGCAGTACTTC.

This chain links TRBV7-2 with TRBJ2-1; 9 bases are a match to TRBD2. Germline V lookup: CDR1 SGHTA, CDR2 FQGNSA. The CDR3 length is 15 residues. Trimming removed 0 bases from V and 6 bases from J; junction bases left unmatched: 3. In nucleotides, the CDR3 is TGTGCCAGCAGCTTAGCTGGGCGGGGGGGCAATGAGCAGTTCTTC. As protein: CASSLAGRGGNEQFF.